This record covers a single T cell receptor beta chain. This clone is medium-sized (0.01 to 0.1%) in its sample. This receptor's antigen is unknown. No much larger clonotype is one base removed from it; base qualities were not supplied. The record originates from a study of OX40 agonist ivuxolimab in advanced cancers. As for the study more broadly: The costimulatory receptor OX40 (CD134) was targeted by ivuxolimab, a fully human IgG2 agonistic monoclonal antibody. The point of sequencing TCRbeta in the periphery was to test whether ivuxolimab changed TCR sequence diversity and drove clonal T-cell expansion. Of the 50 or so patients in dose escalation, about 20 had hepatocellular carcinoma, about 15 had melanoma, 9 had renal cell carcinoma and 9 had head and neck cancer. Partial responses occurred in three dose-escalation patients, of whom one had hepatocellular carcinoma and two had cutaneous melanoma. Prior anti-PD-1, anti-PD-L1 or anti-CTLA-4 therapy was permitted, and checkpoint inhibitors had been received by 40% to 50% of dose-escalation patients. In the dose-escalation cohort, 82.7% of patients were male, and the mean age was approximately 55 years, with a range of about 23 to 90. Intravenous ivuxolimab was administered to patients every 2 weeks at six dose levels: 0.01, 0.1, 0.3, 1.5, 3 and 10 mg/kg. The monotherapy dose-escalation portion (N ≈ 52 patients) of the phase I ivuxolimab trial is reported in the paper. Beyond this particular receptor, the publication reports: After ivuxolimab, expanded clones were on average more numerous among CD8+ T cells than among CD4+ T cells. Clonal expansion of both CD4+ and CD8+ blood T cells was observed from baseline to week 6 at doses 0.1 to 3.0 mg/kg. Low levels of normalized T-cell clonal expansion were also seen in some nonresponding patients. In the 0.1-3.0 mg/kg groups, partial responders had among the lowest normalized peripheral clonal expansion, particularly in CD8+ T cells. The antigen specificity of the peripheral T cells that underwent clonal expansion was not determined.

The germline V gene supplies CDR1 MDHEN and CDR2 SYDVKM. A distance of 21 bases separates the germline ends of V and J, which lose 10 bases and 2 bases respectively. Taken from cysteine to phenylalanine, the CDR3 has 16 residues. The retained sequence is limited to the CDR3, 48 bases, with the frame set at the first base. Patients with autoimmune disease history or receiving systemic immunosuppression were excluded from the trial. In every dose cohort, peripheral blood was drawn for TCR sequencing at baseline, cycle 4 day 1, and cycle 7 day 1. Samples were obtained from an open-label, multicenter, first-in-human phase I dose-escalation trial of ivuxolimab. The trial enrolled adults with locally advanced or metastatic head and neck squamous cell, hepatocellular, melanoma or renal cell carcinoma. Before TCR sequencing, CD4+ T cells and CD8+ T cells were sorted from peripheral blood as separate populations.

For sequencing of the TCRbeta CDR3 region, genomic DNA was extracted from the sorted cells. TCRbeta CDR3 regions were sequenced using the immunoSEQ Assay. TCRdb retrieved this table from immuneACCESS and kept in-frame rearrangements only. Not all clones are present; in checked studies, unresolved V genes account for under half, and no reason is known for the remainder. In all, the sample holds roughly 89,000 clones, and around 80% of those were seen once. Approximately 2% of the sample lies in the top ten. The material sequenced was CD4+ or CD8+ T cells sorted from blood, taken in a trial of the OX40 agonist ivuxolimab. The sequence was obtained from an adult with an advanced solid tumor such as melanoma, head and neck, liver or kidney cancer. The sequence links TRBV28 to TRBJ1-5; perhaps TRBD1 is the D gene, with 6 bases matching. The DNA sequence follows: TGTGCCACCCAGGGGCTTCGCCTTGTCGGCAATCAGCCCCAGCATTTT. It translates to CATQGLRLVGNQPQHF.